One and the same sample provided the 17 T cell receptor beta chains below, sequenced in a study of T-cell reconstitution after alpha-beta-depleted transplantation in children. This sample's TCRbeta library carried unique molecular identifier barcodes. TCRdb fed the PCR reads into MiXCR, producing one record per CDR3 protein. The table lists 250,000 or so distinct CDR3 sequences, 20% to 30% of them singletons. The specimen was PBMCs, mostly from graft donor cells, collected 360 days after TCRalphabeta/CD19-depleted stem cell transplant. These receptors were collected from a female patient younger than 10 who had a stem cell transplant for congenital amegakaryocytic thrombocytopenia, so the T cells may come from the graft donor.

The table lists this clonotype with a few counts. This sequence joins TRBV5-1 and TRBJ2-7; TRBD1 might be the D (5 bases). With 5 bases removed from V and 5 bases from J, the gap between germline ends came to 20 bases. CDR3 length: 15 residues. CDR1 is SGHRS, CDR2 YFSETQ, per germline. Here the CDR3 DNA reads TGCGCCAGCAGGCTCCAGGGTTTAGATGTCCACGAGCAGTACTTC. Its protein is CASRLQGLDVHEQYF.

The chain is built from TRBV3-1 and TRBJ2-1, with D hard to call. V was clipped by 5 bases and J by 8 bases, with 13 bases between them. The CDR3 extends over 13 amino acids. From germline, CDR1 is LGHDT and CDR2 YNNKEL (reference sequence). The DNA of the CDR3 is TGTGCCAGCAGCTCCAGCCCGTGGGATGAGCAGTTCTTC. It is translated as CASSSSPWDEQFF.

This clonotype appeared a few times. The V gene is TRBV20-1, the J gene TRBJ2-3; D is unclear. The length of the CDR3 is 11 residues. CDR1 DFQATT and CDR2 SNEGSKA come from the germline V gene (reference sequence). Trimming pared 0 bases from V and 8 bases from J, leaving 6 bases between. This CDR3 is CSAREDSTQYF. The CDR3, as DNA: TGCAGTGCTAGAGAAGATAGTACGCAGTATTTT.

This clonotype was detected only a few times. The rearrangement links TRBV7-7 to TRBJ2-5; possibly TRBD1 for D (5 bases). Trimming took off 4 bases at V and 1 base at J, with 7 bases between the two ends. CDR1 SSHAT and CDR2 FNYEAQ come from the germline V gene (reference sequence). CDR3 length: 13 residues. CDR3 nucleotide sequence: TGTGCCAGCAGCTCCGACAGCCAAGAGACCCAGTACTTC. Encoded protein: CASSSDSQETQYF.

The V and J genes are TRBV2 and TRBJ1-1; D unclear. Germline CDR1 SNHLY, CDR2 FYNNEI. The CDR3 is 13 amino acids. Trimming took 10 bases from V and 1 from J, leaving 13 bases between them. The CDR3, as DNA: TGTGCCATCAGCAGGATCGAGAACACTGAAGCTTTCTTT. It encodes CAISRIENTEAFF.

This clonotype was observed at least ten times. The CDR3 sequence is CASSVDRQEETQYF. DNA for the CDR3: TGCGCCAGCAGCGTGGACAGGCAAGAAGAGACCCAGTACTTC. The V gene is TRBV5-1, the J gene TRBJ2-5, with 7 bases aligning to TRBD1. Germline V CDR1 and CDR2: SGHRS, YFSETQ. The junction had 6 bases not matched to a gene; V was cut back by 4 bases and J by 3 bases. CDR3 length: 14 amino acids. Filled out from reference TRBV5-1 and TRBJ2-5, the complete variable domain reads KAGVTQTPRYLIKTRGQQVTLSCSPISGHRSVSWYQQTPGQGLQFLFEYFSETQRNKGNFPGRFSGRQFSNSRSEMNVSTLELGDSALYLCASSVDRQEETQYFGPGTRLLVL.

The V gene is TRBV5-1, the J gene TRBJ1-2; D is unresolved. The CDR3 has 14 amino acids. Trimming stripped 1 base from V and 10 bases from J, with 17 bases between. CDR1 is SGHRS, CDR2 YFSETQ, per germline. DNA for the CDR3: TGCGCCAGCAGCTTGTACGGATCCAGCTTTGTCTACACCTTC. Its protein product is CASSLYGSSFVYTF. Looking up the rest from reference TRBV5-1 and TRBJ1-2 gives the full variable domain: KAGVTQTPRYLIKTRGQQVTLSCSPISGHRSVSWYQQTPGQGLQFLFEYFSETQRNKGNFPGRFSGRQFSNSRSEMNVSTLELGDSALYLCASSLYGSSFVYTFGSGTRLTVV.

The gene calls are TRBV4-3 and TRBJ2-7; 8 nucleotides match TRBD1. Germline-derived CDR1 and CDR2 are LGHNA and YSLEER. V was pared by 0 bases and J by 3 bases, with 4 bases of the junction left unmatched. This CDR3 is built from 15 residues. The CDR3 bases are TGCGCCAGCAGCCAAGAGGTCGACAGGGGCTACGAGCAGTACTTC. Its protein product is CASSQEVDRGYEQYF.

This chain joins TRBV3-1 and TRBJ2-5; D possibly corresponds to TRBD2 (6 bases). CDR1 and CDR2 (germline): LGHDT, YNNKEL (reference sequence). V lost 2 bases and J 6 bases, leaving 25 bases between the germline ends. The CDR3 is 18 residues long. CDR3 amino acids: CASSQPGTNGRVFKTQYF. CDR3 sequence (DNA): TGTGCCAGCAGCCAACCCGGAACGAACGGGAGAGTCTTCAAGACCCAGTACTTC.

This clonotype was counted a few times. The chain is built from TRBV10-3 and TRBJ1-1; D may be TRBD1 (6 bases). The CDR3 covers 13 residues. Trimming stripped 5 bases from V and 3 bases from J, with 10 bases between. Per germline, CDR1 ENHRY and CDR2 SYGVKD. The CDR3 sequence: CAISQDSHTEAFF. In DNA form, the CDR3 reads TGTGCCATCAGTCAGGACAGCCACACTGAAGCTTTCTTT.

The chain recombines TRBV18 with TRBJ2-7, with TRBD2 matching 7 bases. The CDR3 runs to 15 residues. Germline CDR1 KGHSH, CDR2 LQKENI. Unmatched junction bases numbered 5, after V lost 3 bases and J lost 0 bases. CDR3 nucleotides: TGTGCCAGCTCACCGGGAGGGCAGACCTCCTACGAGCAGTACTTC. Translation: CASSPGGQTSYEQYF.

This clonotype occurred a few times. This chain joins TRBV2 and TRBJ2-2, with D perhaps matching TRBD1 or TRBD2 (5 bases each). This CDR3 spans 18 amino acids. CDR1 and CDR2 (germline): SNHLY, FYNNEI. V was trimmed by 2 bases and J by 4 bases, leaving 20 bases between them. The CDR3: CASSERGETGISTGELFF. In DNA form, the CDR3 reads TGTGCCAGCAGTGAACGGGGCGAGACGGGGATTAGCACCGGGGAGCTGTTTTTT.

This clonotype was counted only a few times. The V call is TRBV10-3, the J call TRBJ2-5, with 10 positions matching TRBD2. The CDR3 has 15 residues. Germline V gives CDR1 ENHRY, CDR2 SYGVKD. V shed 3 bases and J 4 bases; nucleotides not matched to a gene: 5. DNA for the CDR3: TGTGCCATCAGTGACCCTAGCGGGAGTGTAGAGACCCAGTACTTC. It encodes CAISDPSGSVETQYF.

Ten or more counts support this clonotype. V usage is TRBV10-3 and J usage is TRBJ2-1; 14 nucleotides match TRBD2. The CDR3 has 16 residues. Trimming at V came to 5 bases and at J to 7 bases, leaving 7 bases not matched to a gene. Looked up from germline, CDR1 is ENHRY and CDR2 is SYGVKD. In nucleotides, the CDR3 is TGTGCCATCAGTCAAGTGGGGACTAGCGGGAGAAATGAGCAGTTCTTC. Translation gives CAISQVGTSGRNEQFF.

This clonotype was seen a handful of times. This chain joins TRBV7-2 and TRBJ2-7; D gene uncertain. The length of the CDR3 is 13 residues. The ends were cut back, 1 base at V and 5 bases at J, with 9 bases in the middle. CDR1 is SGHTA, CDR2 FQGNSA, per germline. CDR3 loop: CASSLGYVDEQYF. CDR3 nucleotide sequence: TGTGCCAGCAGCTTAGGTTATGTCGACGAGCAGTACTTC.

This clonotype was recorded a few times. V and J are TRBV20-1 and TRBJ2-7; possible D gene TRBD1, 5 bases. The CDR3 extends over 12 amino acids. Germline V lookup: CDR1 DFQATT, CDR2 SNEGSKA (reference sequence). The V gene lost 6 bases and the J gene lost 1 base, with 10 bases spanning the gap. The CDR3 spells CSARQKSYEQYF. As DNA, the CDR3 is TGCAGTGCCAGACAGAAATCCTACGAGCAGTACTTC.

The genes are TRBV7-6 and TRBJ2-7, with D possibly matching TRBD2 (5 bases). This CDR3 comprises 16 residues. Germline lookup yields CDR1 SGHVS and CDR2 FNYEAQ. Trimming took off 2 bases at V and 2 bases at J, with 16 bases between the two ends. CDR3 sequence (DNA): TGTGCCAGCAGCTTAAATCCGGGAATTCGGCCCTACGAGCAGTACTTC. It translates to CASSLNPGIRPYEQYF.